The 20 T cell receptor beta chains below come from one sample, sequenced in a study of shared clonotypes between healthy human individuals. Only in-frame clones appear in the TCRdb table, and some are missing; sequencing was by immunoSEQ multiplex PCR. The data show about 1.5 million clones, with 96% seen just once and about 1.2% held by the top ten. What was sequenced was naive CD4+ T cells sorted from blood. Subset reported: CD45RA+ positively selected. These receptors all come from a man in his thirties or forties in good health.

In regard to this clone: This CDR3 is also generated by other DNA sequences in the sample. The CDR3 region has the DNA TGTGCCAGTAAGATCTCTGGGGCCAACGTCCTGACTTTC. It codes for CASKISGANVLTF. The chain combines TRBV19 with TRBJ2-6; D remains unclear. This CDR3 has 13 residues. Trimming stripped 7 bases from V and 0 bases from J, with 4 bases between. CDR1 and CDR2 from the germline V gene are LNHDA and SQIVND (reference sequence). The whole variable domain, filled in from reference TRBV19 and TRBJ2-6, reads DGGITQSPKYLFRKEGQNVTLSCEQNLNHDAMYWYRQDPGQGLRLIYYSQIVNDFQKGDIAEGYSVSREKKESFPLTVTSAQKNPTAFYLCASKISGANVLTFGAGSRLTVL.

The rearrangement uses TRBV11-2 and TRBJ2-2, with 10 bases fitting TRBD2. Germline assignment: CDR1 SGHAT and CDR2 FQNNGV. The trim removed 10 bases at V and 7 bases at J, leaving 9 bases unmatched. CDR3 length: 14 amino acids. The CDR3 protein is CAIQGLAGVGELFF. The CDR3 DNA sequence: TGTGCCATCCAAGGGCTAGCGGGAGTCGGGGAGCTGTTTTTT.

This clone has just one count. This rearrangement joins TRBV11-3 to TRBJ1-1, with D tentatively TRBD1 (5 bases). The CDR3 totals 13 residues. The germline gives CDR1 SGHNT, CDR2 YENEEA. Trimming took off 4 bases at V and 10 bases at J, with 16 bases between the two ends. Written as DNA, the CDR3 is TGTGCCAGCAGCTCAGGGCCAGGGAGGAGAGCTTTCTTT. It yields the protein CASSSGPGRRAFF.

The rearrangement joins TRBV28 to TRBJ2-7, with 7 nucleotides matching TRBD2. This CDR3 spans 14 amino acids. CDR1 MDHEN and CDR2 SYDVKM come from the germline V gene. Trimming at V came to 6 bases and at J to 5 bases, leaving 10 bases not matched to a gene. The CDR3 bases are TGTGCCAGCAGATATAGCGGGCCGAGGGACGAGCAGTACTTC. This sequence encodes CASRYSGPRDEQYF.

V gene TRBV5-5 combines with J gene TRBJ1-5; no firm D call. V gave up 2 bases and J gave up 9 bases, with 18 bases separating them. The CDR3 has 15 residues. Germline V gene lookup returns CDR1 SGHKS and CDR2 YYEKEE (reference sequence). The CDR3 sequence: CASSLNNFQDRPQHF. In DNA, the CDR3 is TGTGCCAGCAGCTTAAACAATTTTCAGGACCGGCCCCAGCATTTT.

As for this clone: The same CDR3 arises from other DNA sequences in this sample as well. V usage is TRBV5-1 and J usage is TRBJ2-5; D is uncertain. V was cut by 0 bases and J by 2 bases, with 8 bases left in between. CDR1 SGHRS and CDR2 YFSETQ come from the germline V gene. The CDR3 spans 14 residues. In DNA form, the CDR3 reads TGCGCCAGCAGCTTGGGCGGATCGCAAGAGACCCAGTACTTC. Protein product: CASSLGGSQETQYF. The variable domain in full, completed from reference TRBV5-1 and TRBJ2-5, reads KAGVTQTPRYLIKTRGQQVTLSCSPISGHRSVSWYQQTPGQGLQFLFEYFSETQRNKGNFPGRFSGRQFSNSRSEMNVSTLELGDSALYLCASSLGGSQETQYFGPGTRLLVL.

This chain joins TRBV27 and TRBJ1-5; D is uncertain. CDR1 is MNHEY, CDR2 SMNVEV, per germline (reference sequence). The ends were cut back, 1 base at V and 6 bases at J, with 10 bases in the middle. The CDR3 runs to 14 residues. The CDR3 region is CASSLLFSVQPQHF. In nucleotides, the CDR3 is TGTGCCAGCAGTTTATTATTTAGTGTTCAGCCCCAGCATTTT.

The chain joins TRBV27 to TRBJ2-7; D is possibly TRBD2 (6 bases). Trimming shortened V by 5 bases and J by 1 base, and 21 bases separated the two germline ends. CDR3 length: 17 amino acids. Germline CDR1 is MNHEY and CDR2 is SMNVEV (reference sequence). CDR3: CASSRGLAGWESYEQYF. DNA of the CDR3: TGTGCCAGCAGTCGTGGGTTGGCGGGATGGGAGTCCTACGAGCAGTACTTC.

CDR3 DNA: TGTGCCAGCTCACCACCTATAGGTCCCGGTAGTCGGTATGGCTACACCTTC. Its translation: CASSPPIGPGSRYGYTF. J is TRBJ1-2 and V is TRBV18; no reliable D call. The V end lost 0 bases, the J end lost 5 bases, and 19 bases lay between the germline ends. Germline assignment: CDR1 KGHSH and CDR2 LQKENI. The CDR3 consists of 17 residues.

J is TRBJ2-2 and V is TRBV5-1; 9 bases are shared with TRBD1. The V and J ends lost 5 bases and 8 bases, in that order; junction bases with no gene match: 10. CDR1 SGHRS and CDR2 YFSETQ come from the germline V gene. The length of the CDR3 is 15 residues. CDR3 amino acids: CASRPLGTGIGELFF. The CDR3 bases are TGCGCCAGCAGACCCCTAGGGACAGGGATAGGGGAGCTGTTTTTT.

CDR3 nucleotides: TGCGCCAGCAGCCGCTGGGGTGAGACCCAGTACTTC. Translated: CASSRWGETQYF. V is TRBV5-1 and J is TRBJ2-5; D not certain. Deletions cut 4 bases from V and 5 bases from J, with 9 bases between. CDR1 SGHRS and CDR2 YFSETQ come from the germline V gene. The CDR3 runs 12 residues.

The chain recombines TRBV15 with TRBJ2-2, with D hard to call. The germline gives CDR1 LNHNV, CDR2 YYDKDF (reference sequence). This CDR3 has 14 amino acids. V gave up 0 bases and J gave up 8 bases, with 10 bases separating them. In nucleotides, the CDR3 is TGTGCCACCAGCAGAGACACCATAAAAGGGGAGCTGTTTTTT. This sequence encodes CATSRDTIKGELFF.

The rearrangement joins TRBV6-1 to TRBJ2-7; D perhaps matches TRBD2 (5 bases). The V end was cut by 6 bases, the J end by 1 base, with 13 bases between. CDR3 length: 14 residues. The germline V gene encodes CDR1 MNHNS and CDR2 SASEGT. The DNA for the CDR3 is TGTGCCAGCAGGGGGAGAAGAGGGTCCTACGAGCAGTACTTC. Its translation is CASRGRRGSYEQYF.

The chain recombines TRBV2 with TRBJ1-5; 9 positions match TRBD1. This CDR3 is 17 amino acids long. V lost 5 bases, J lost 0 bases, and 8 bases stayed unmatched. Germline V gene data show CDR1 as SNHLY and CDR2 as FYNNEI. The CDR3, as DNA: TGTGCCAGCAGTTACATGACAGGGGGGGATAGCAATCAGCCCCAGCATTTT. Protein sequence: CASSYMTGGDSNQPQHF.

The chain is built from TRBV30 and TRBJ2-5; tentative D call: TRBD1 (6 bases). Germline CDR1 GTSNPN, CDR2 SVGIG (reference sequence). The CDR3 runs 13 residues. V lost 5 bases to trimming and J lost 1 base, with 11 bases between them. The CDR3 nucleotides are TGTGCCTGGGACAGGCCGATCCAAGAGACCCAGTACTTC. Translation gives CAWDRPIQETQYF.

This clone showed up just once. The chain has TRBV7-8 and TRBJ2-1; 12 bases are a match to TRBD2. The germline CDR1 and CDR2 sequences are SGHVS and FQNEAQ. The length of the CDR3 is 14 residues. With 4 bases clipped from V and 9 bases from J, the junction kept 4 bases outside the gene matches. The CDR3 nucleotides are TGTGCCAGCAGCTCGACTAGCGGGAGTCCTGAGCAGTTCTTC. This translates into CASSSTSGSPEQFF.

V gene TRBV19 combines with J gene TRBJ2-3; TRBD2 agrees at 8 bases. J was trimmed by 4 bases and V by 6 bases; bases with no gene match: 9. The CDR3 has 15 residues. Germline CDR1 LNHDA, CDR2 SQIVND (reference sequence). The CDR3 nucleotides read TGTGCCAGTAGGGAAGTAGCGGGAATCCCAGATACGCAGTATTTT. Residues: CASREVAGIPDTQYF. Looking up the rest from reference TRBV19 and TRBJ2-3 gives the full variable domain: DGGITQSPKYLFRKEGQNVTLSCEQNLNHDAMYWYRQDPGQGLRLIYYSQIVNDFQKGDIAEGYSVSREKKESFPLTVTSAQKNPTAFYLCASREVAGIPDTQYFGPGTRLTVL.

V gene TRBV5-6 combines with J gene TRBJ2-5; unclear D gene. In germline, CDR1 is SGHDT, CDR2 YYEEEE. V dropped 0 bases and J dropped 3 bases, with 15 bases sitting between them. CDR3 length: 16 amino acids. For the CDR3, the DNA is TGTGCCAGCAGCTTGGCCAGGACCTATCATGAAGAGACCCAGTACTTC. Translation gives CASSLARTYHEETQYF.

The chain carries TRBV5-1 and TRBJ2-7; D gene ambiguous. V lost 1 base to trimming and J lost 2 bases, with 10 bases between them. The CDR3 length is 14 residues. Germline values: CDR1 SGHRS, CDR2 YFSETQ. The CDR3 sequence is CASSLWAGTYEQYF. The CDR3 DNA sequence: TGCGCCAGCAGCTTGTGGGCCGGAACCTACGAGCAGTACTTC. The complete variable domain, with remaining parts taken from reference TRBV5-1 and TRBJ2-7, reads KAGVTQTPRYLIKTRGQQVTLSCSPISGHRSVSWYQQTPGQGLQFLFEYFSETQRNKGNFPGRFSGRQFSNSRSEMNVSTLELGDSALYLCASSLWAGTYEQYFGPGTRLTVT.

The V call is TRBV28, the J call TRBJ2-1; D is possibly TRBD2 (6 bases). Germline-derived CDR1 and CDR2 are MDHEN and SYDVKM. V lost 5 bases and J 12 bases, leaving 14 bases between the germline ends. The CDR3 length is 12 residues. The CDR3 DNA sequence: TGTGCCAGCAGTCAACAGCGGGTGGGGCAGTTCTTC. This translates into CASSQQRVGQFF.